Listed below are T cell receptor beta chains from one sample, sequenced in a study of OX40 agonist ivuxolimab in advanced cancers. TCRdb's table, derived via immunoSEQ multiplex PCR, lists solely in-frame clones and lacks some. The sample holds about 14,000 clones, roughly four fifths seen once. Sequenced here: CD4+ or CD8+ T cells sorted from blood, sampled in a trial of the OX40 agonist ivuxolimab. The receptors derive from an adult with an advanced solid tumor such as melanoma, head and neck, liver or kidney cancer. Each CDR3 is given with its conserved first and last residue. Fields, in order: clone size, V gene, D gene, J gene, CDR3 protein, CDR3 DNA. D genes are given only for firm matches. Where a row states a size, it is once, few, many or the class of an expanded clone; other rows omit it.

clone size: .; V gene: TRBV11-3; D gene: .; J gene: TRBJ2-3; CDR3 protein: CASSLDWTDTQYF; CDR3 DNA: TGTGCCAGCAGCTTAGATTGGACAGATACGCAGTATTTT
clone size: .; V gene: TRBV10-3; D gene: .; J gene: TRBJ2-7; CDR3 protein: CAISEVRSSSYEQYF; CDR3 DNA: TGTGCCATCAGTGAGGTCAGGTCAAGCTCCTACGAGCAGTACTTC
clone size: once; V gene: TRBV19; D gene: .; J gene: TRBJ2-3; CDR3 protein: CASSIGGTVSTDTQYF; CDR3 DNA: TGTGCCAGTAGTATAGGCGGGACAGTGAGCACAGATACGCAGTATTTT
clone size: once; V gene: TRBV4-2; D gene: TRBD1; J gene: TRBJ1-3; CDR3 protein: CASRSRGSGNTIYF; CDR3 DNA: TGTGCCAGCAGATCCAGGGGGTCTGGAAACACCATATATTTT
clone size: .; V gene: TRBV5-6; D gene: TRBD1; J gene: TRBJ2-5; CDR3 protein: CASSRTGGRETQYF; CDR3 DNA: TGTGCCAGCAGTCGGACAGGGGGGCGGGAGACCCAGTACTTC
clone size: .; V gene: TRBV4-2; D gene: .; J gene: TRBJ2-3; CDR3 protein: CASSRTVGSTDTQYF; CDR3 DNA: TGTGCCAGCAGCCGGACGGTCGGGAGCACAGATACGCAGTATTTT
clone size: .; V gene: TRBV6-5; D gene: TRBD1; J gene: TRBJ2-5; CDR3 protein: CASSPGTGWAQYF; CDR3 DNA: TGTGCCAGCAGTCCGGGGACAGGGTGGGCCCAGTACTTC
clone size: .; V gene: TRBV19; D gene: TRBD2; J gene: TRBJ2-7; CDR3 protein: CASSPGSGGSYEQYF; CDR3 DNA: TGTGCCAGTAGCCCTGGAAGCGGGGGTTCCTACGAGCAGTACTTC
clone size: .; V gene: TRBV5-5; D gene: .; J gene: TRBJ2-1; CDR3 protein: CASSLSWLVDEQFF; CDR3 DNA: TGTGCCAGCAGCTTGTCGTGGCTAGTTGATGAGCAGTTCTTC
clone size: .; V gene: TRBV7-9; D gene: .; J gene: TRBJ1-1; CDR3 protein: CASSLMGGFEAFF; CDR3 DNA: TGTGCCAGCAGCTTGATGGGGGGATTTGAAGCTTTCTTT
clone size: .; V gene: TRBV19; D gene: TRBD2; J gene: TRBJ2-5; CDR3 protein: CASRPLAGGRETQYF; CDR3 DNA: TGTGCCAGTAGGCCCCTAGCGGGGGGAAGAGAGACCCAGTACTTC
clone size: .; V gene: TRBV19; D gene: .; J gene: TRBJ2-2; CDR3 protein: CAMTANTGELFF; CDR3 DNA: TGTGCCATGACAGCGAACACCGGGGAGCTGTTTTTT
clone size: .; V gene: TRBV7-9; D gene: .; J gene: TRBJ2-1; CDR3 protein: CASSLEVSYNEQFF; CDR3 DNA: TGTGCCAGCAGCTTAGAGGTCTCCTACAATGAGCAGTTCTTC
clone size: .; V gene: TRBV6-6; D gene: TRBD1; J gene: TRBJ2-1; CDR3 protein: CASRQDRYNEQFF; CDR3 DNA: TGTGCCAGCAGGCAGGACAGGTACAATGAGCAGTTCTTC
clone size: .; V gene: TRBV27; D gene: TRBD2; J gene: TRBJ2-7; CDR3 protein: CASSGLAGEKNLYF; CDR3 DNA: TGTGCCAGCAGCGGACTAGCGGGAGAAAAGAATCTGTACTTC
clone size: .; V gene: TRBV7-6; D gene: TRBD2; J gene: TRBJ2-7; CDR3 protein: CASSFSLAGGTHEQYF; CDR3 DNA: TGTGCCAGCAGCTTCTCCCTAGCGGGAGGTACCCACGAGCAGTACTTC
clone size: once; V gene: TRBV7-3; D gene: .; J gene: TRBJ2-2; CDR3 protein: CASSLNGGENTGELFF; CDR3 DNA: TGTGCCAGCAGCTTAAATGGCGGGGAAAACACCGGGGAGCTGTTTTTT
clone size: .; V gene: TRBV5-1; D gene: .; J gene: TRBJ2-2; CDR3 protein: CASRTGTGELFF; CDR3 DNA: TGCGCCAGCAGAACAGGGACCGGGGAGCTGTTTTTT
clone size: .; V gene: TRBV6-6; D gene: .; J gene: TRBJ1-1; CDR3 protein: CASSTMGTEAFF; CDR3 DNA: TGTGCCAGCAGTACGATGGGCACTGAAGCTTTCTTT
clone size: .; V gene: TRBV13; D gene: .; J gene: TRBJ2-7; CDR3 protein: CASSPPGRTTYEQYF; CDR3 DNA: TGTGCCAGCAGCCCACCGGGACGGACTACCTACGAGCAGTACTTC
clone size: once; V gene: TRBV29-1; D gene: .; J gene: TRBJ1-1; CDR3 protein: CSVARGTGGTEVFF; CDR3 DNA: .
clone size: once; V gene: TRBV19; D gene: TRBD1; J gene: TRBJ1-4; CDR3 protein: CASSRGQGYEKLFF; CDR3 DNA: TGTGCCAGTAGTAGAGGACAGGGATATGAAAAACTGTTTTTT
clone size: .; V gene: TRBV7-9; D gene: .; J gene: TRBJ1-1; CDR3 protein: CASSQGSWTEAFF; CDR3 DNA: TGTGCCAGCAGCCAAGGGAGTTGGACTGAAGCTTTCTTT
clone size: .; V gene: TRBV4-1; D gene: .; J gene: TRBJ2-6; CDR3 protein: CASSDAWGSGANVLTF; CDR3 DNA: TGCGCCAGCAGCGACGCGTGGGGGTCCGGGGCCAACGTCCTGACTTTC
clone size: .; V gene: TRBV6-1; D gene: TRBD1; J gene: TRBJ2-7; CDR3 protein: CASSEGGTDTYEQYF; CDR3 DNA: TGTGCCAGCAGTGAAGGGGGGACAGACACCTACGAGCAGTACTTC
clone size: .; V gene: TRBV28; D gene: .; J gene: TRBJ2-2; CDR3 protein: CASSPLAGKEKTGELFF; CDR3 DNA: TGTGCCAGCAGCCCCCTGGCGGGAAAGGAGAAAACCGGGGAGCTGTTTTTT
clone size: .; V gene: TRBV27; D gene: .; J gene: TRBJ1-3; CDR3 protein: CASSLQGVGNTIYF; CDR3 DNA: TGTGCCAGCAGTTTACAGGGAGTGGGCAACACCATATATTTT
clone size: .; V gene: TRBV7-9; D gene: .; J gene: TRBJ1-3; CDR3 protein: CASSPREPDPGYSGNTIYF; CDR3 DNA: TGTGCCAGCAGCCCTCGGGAGCCTGACCCCGGCTACTCCGGAAACACCATATATTTT
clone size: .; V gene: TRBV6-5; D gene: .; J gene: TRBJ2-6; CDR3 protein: CASSSMYKVATVLTF; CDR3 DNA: TGTGCCAGCAGTTCGATGTACAAGGTAGCGACCGTCCTGACTTTC
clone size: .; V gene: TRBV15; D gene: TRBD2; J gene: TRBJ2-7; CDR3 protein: CATSKEGGSSEQYF; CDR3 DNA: TGTGCCACCAGCAAGGAAGGCGGGAGTTCCGAGCAGTACTTC
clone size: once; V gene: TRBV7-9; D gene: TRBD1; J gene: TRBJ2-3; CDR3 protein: CASSLTGDTQYF; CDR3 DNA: TGTGCCAGCAGCCTAACAGGGGACACGCAGTATTTT
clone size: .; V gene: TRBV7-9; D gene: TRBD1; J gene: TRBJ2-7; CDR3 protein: CASSWGMAGGAESYEQYF; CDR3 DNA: TGTGCCAGCAGCTGGGGGATGGCAGGGGGCGCAGAATCCTACGAGCAGTACTTC
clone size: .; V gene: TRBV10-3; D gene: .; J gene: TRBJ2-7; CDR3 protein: CAISESTQGTTYEQYF; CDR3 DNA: TGTGCCATCAGTGAGTCGACTCAGGGGACAACCTACGAGCAGTACTTC
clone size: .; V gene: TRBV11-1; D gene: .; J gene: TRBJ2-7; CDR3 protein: CASSLGSGLSYEQYF; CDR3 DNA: TGTGCCAGCAGCTTAGGATCAGGGCTCTCCTACGAGCAGTACTTC
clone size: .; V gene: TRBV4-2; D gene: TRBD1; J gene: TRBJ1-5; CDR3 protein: CASSPGTDLGQPQHF; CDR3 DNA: TGTGCCAGCAGCCCCGGGACAGACCTAGGTCAGCCCCAGCATTTT
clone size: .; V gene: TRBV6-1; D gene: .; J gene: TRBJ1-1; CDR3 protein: CASSSTWNTEAFF; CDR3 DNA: TGTGCCAGCAGCTCGACGTGGAACACTGAAGCTTTCTTT
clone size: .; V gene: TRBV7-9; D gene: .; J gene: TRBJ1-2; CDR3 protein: CASRGGDRGYTF; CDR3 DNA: TGTGCCAGCAGAGGAGGGGACCGTGGCTACACCTTC
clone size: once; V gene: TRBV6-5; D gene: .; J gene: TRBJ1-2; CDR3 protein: CASSPYSDLYGYTF; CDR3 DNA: TGTGCCAGCAGCCCCTACTCAGACCTCTATGGCTACACCTTC
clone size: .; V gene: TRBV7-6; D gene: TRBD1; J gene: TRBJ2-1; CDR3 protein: CASSLGQGPYNEQFF; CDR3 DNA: TGTGCCAGCAGCTTAGGACAGGGACCTTACAATGAGCAGTTCTTC
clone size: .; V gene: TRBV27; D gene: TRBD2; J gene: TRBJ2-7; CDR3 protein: CASSDGLAGGEQYF; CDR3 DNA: TGTGCCAGCAGTGATGGACTAGCGGGAGGCGAGCAGTACTTC
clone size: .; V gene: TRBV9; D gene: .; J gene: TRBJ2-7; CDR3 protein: CASSVGLRGDHEQYF; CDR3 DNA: TGTGCCAGCAGCGTAGGGCTACGAGGGGACCACGAGCAGTACTTC
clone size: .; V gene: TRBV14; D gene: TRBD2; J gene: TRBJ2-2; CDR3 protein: CASSQGLAGDFRGTGELFF; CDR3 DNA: TGTGCCAGCAGCCAAGGACTAGCGGGAGACTTCAGAGGGACCGGGGAGCTGTTTTTT
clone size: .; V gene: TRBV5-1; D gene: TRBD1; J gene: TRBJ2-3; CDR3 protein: CASSLVGTASTDTQYF; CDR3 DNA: TGCGCCAGCAGCTTGGTGGGGACAGCATCCACAGATACGCAGTATTTT
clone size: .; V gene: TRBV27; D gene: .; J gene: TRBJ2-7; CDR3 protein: CASSLGFSYEQYF; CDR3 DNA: TGTGCCAGCAGTTTAGGGTTCTCCTACGAGCAGTACTTC
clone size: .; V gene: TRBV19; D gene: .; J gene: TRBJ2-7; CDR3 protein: CASSMSPASSYEQYF; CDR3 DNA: TGTGCCAGTAGTATGAGTCCGGCTTCCTCCTACGAGCAGTACTTC